What follows describes a single T cell receptor beta chain. Seattle patient enrollment occurred during active infection, with longitudinal follow-up thereafter. This specimen comes from a study of blood T cell repertoires in COVID-19. The wider study: In each case, the material was cDNA or gDNA derived from T cells, B-cell-depleted T cells, or PBMCs.

Original data processing: Amplification from reference gene primers served as the basis for estimated nucleated cell counts. Profiling relied on immunoSEQ multiplex PCR, and the TCRdb table lists in-frame clones only, not all of them. D and trimming come from the DNA, and the V and J calls and clone size come from that table. The sample holds fewer than 30,000 clones, roughly 88% seen once. This CDR3 has 16 amino acids. Germline values: CDR1 LNHDA, CDR2 SQIVND (reference sequence). Trimming left V 2 bases short and J 0 bases short, with 11 bases between. The V gene is TRBV19, the J gene TRBJ1-5, with D maybe TRBD1 (5 bases). Material for sequencing was peripheral blood. This receptor was taken from a woman aged 80 or over with COVID-19, enrolled during active disease. Here the CDR3 reads CASSIWGGSSNQPQHF. CDR3 bases: TGTGCCAGTAGTATATGGGGGGGATCTAGCAATCAGCCCCAGCATTTT.